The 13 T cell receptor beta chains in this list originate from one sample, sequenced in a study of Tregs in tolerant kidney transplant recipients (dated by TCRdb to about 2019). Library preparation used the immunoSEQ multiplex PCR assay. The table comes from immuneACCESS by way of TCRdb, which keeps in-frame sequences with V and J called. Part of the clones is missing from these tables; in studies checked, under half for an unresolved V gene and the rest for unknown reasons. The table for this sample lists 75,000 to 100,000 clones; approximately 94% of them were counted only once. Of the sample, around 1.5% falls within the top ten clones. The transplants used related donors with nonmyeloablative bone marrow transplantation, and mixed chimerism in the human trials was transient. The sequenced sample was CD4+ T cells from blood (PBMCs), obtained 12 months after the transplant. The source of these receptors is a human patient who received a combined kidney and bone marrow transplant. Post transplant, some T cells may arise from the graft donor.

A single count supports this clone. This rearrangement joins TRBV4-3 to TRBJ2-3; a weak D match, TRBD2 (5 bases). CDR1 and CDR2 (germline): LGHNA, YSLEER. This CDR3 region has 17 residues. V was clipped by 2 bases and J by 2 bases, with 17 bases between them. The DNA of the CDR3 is TGCGCCAGCAGCCAAAAAATCGGGAACAGACTCACAGATACGCAGTATTTT. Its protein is CASSQKIGNRLTDTQYF.

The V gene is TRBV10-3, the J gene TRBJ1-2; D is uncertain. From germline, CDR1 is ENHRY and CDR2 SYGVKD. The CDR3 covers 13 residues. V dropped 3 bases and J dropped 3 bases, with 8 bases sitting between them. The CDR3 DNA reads TGTGCCATCAGTGAACGGACTTACTATGGCTACACCTTC. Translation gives CAISERTYYGYTF.

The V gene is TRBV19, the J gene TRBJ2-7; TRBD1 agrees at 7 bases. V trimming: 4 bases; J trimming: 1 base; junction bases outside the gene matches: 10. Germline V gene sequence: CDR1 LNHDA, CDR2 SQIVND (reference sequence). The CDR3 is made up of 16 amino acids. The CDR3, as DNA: TGTGCCAGTAGTAAAGGGACAGCTCCTCTTTCCTACGAGCAGTACTTC. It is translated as CASSKGTAPLSYEQYF.

The CDR3 bases are TGTGCCAGCAGGGCATCTTTCAGGGGGCACACTGAAGCTTTCTTT. Protein: CASRASFRGHTEAFF. This chain links TRBV6-5 with TRBJ1-1; 8 bases align to TRBD1. Germline lookup yields CDR1 MNHEY and CDR2 SVGAGI. V dropped 6 bases and J dropped 3; count of bases not matched to a gene: 9. The CDR3 runs 15 residues.

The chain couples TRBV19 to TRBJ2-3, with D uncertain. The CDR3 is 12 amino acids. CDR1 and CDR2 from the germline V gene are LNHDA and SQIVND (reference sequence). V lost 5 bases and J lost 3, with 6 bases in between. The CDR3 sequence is CASSFLTDTQYF. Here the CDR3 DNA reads TGTGCCAGTAGTTTCCTAACAGATACGCAGTATTTT. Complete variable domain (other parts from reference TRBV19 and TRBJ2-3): DGGITQSPKYLFRKEGQNVTLSCEQNLNHDAMYWYRQDPGQGLRLIYYSQIVNDFQKGDIAEGYSVSREKKESFPLTVTSAQKNPTAFYLCASSFLTDTQYFGPGTRLTVL.

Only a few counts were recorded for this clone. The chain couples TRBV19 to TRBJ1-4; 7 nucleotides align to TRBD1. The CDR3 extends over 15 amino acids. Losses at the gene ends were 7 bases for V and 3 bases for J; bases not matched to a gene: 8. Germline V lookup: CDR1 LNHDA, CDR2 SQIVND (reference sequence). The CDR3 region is CASIDRVAPNEKLFF. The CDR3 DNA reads TGTGCCAGTATTGACAGGGTTGCTCCTAATGAAAAACTGTTTTTT.

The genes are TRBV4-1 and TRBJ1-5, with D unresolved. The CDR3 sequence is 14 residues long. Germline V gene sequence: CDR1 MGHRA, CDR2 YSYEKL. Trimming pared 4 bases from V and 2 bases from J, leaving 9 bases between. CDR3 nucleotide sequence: TGCGCCAGCAGCCGATATCAGGGCAATCAGCCCCAGCATTTT. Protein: CASSRYQGNQPQHF.

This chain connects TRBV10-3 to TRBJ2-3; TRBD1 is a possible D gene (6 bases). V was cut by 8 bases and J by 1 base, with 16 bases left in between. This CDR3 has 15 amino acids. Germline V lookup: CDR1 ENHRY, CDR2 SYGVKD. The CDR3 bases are TGTGCCATCGACGTGGGGGCAGGGGGCACAGATACGCAGTATTTT. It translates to CAIDVGAGGTDTQYF.

For the CDR3, the DNA is TGTGCCAGCAGCCCCCGGGGATTTCTATACAATGAGCAGTTCTTC. This encodes CASSPRGFLYNEQFF. V and J are TRBV6-5 and TRBJ2-1; D is possibly TRBD2 (5 bases). Per germline, CDR1 MNHEY and CDR2 SVGAGI. CDR3 length equals 15 residues. The ends were cut back, 6 bases at V and 4 bases at J, with 16 bases in the middle.

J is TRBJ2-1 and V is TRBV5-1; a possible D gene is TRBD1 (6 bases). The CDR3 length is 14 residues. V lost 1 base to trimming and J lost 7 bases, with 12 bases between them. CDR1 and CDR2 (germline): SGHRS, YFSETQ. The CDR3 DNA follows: TGCGCCAGCAGCTTGCAGGGGTTGGGGAATGAGCAGTTCTTC. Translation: CASSLQGLGNEQFF.

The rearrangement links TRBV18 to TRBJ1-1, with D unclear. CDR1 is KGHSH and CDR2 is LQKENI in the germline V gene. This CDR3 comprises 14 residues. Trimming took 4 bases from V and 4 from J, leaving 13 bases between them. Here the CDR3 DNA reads TGTGCCAGCTCACGGCGTGGAGCCGGCACTGAAGCTTTCTTT. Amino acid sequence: CASSRRGAGTEAFF.

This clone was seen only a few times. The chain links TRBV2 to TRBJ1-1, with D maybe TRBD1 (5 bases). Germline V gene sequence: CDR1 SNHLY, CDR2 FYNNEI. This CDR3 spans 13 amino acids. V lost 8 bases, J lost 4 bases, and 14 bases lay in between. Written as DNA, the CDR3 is TGTGCCAGCTCCGGACAATCCGGCACTGAAGCTTTCTTT. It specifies CASSGQSGTEAFF.

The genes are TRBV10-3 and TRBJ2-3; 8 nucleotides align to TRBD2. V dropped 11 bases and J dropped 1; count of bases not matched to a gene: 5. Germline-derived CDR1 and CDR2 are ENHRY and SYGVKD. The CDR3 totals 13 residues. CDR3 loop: CAAKAGGTDTQYF. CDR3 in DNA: TGTGCCGCCAAAGCGGGGGGCACAGATACGCAGTATTTT.